The source of this T cell receptor beta chain is a study of cytomegalovirus exposure and HLA in healthy donors. Trimming pared 1 base from V and 4 bases from J, leaving 13 bases between. This CDR3 is 15 amino acids long. The germline V gene encodes CDR1 GTSNPN and CDR2 SVGIG (reference sequence). On this clone itself: Its antigen is as yet unknown.

Broader study findings: Upon later analysis, HLA-associated TCR beta chains proved more clonally expanded than other, equally common chains. Compared with the roughly 670-donor mean, an Asian-associated ancestry cluster reportedly had fewer N-insertions, according to a later analysis. TCR beta V segments were, for the most part, productive about 87% or about 30% of the time in an earlier analysis.

The PCR employed 60 Vbeta primers together with 13 Jbeta primers. Profiling relied on immunoSEQ multiplex PCR, and the TCRdb table lists in-frame clones only, not all of them. Of under 200,000 clones listed, roughly 73% were seen once; the top ten hold about 3.4%. This rearrangement joins TRBV30 to TRBJ1-4, with unresolved D. Material: PBMCs. The sequence derives from a female donor in good health and CMV-seronegative. In nucleotides, the CDR3 is TGTGCCTGGAGTGCTGGAGCGTCTAATAATGAAAAACTGTTTTTT. It encodes CAWSAGASNNEKLFF.